These 5 T cell receptor beta chains were sequenced from one sample in a study of control samples from healthy donors and cancer patients (dated by TCRdb to 2019 to 2021). Libraries were constructed by the immunoSEQ multiplex PCR assay. In its TCRdb copy, this immuneACCESS table keeps in-frame sequences only and misses some clones. Where compared with another copy, unresolved V genes explain less than half of these, and the others have no known cause. In this sample the table shows about 89,000 clones, approximately 86% of which occur a single time. Of the sample, roughly 21% is held by the ten largest clones. The specimen was blood. Receptors were obtained from a man aged 25 to 45 in good health.

V gene TRBV30 combines with J gene TRBJ1-2, with D uncertain. This CDR3 is 12 amino acids long. V gave up 0 bases and J gave up 7 bases, with 9 bases separating them. CDR1 and CDR2 from the germline V gene are GTSNPN and SVGIG (reference sequence). CDR3 sequence reads: CAWSVGSLGYTF. CDR3 DNA sequence: TGTGCCTGGAGTGTAGGCAGTCTTGGCTACACCTTC.

The V and J genes are TRBV6-5 and TRBJ2-1; D unresolved. The V and J ends lost 8 bases and 4 bases respectively, with 18 bases between them. This CDR3 comprises 15 residues. In germline, CDR1 is MNHEY, CDR2 SVGAGI. The CDR3 loop reads CASLGSSSFYNEQFF. The CDR3 DNA sequence: TGTGCCAGCCTGGGATCCTCCTCCTTTTACAATGAGCAGTTCTTC.

This clone was recorded once. At the DNA level, this CDR3 is encoded by other sequences in the same sample as well. V gene TRBV5-1 combines with J gene TRBJ1-6; TRBD1 agrees at 7 bases. Losses at the gene ends were 0 bases for V and 7 bases for J; bases not matched to a gene: 1. The CDR3 sequence is 14 residues long. Germline V lookup: CDR1 SGHRS, CDR2 YFSETQ. For the CDR3, the DNA is TGCGCCAGCAGCTTGGGAGGGGGCAATTCACCCCTCCACTTT. Amino acid sequence: CASSLGGGNSPLHF.

This clone was seen just once. The chain carries TRBV2 and TRBJ2-5; 13 bases map to TRBD2. The ends lost 4 bases at V and 0 bases at J; junction bases unmatched: 11. Germline lookup yields CDR1 SNHLY and CDR2 FYNNEI. The CDR3 sequence is 19 residues long. The CDR3 here is CASSGPGLAGDPYQETQYF. The CDR3 bases are TGTGCCAGCAGTGGGCCAGGACTAGCGGGGGATCCGTACCAAGAGACCCAGTACTTC.

The rearrangement uses TRBV30 and TRBJ1-2; 8 nucleotides align to TRBD1. This CDR3 is 13 amino acids long. Trimming took 3 bases from V and 5 from J; bases not matched to a gene: 5. Germline CDR1 GTSNPN, CDR2 SVGIG (reference sequence). The CDR3 region is CAWREQGGYGYTF. The DNA for the CDR3 is TGTGCCTGGAGAGAACAGGGGGGTTATGGCTACACCTTC.